These 20 T cell receptor beta chains originate from one sample sequenced in a study of CD8 T cells in ankylosing spondylitis. Study results and caveats: It appeared that ankylosing spondylitis blood was characterized by a TCR beta motif of under ten highly homologous variants.

In TCRdb, the 5' RACE reads were re-called with MiXCR into one record per CDR3 protein. The repertoire holds around 100,000 distinct CDR3 sequences, with approximately 9.6% as singletons. The antigens these receptors bind are not known. The sequenced sample was blood, either unsorted or a sorted T cell fraction (not recorded which). The receptors were gathered from a male donor with ankylosing spondylitis.

This clonotype was observed a handful of times. The chain combines TRBV6-1 with TRBJ2-7, with D possibly matching TRBD1 (5 bases). Germline V gene lookup returns CDR1 MNHNS and CDR2 SASEGT. V was pared by 1 base and J by 5 bases, with 18 bases between. This CDR3 contains 16 residues. CDR3 region: CASSEEQGQGRDEQYF. CDR3 bases: TGTGCCAGCAGTGAAGAGCAGGGCCAGGGCCGCGACGAGCAGTACTTC.

This clonotype was counted ten times or more. The genes are TRBV7-9 and TRBJ1-1, with 8 bases aligning to TRBD1. The CDR3 sequence is 15 residues long. Germline-derived CDR1 and CDR2 are SEHNR and FQNEAQ (reference sequence). V shed 5 bases and J 6 bases; nucleotides not matched to a gene: 11. CDR3 loop: CASSPGGLGFPEAFF. CDR3 nucleotide sequence: TGTGCCAGCAGCCCAGGGGGCTTGGGCTTCCCTGAAGCTTTCTTT. Full variable domain (remainder filled in from reference TRBV7-9 and TRBJ1-1): DTGVSQNPRHKITKRGQNVTFRCDPISEHNRLYWYRQTLGQGPEFLTYFQNEAQLEKSRLLSDRFSAERPKGSFSTLEIQRTEQGDSAMYLCASSPGGLGFPEAFFGQGTRLTVV.

The V gene is TRBV19, the J gene TRBJ2-7, with 10 bases that match TRBD2. The CDR3 totals 15 residues. The germline CDR1 and CDR2 sequences are LNHDA and SQIVND (reference sequence). V trimming: 3 bases; J trimming: 2 bases; junction bases outside the gene matches: 4. The DNA for the CDR3 is TGTGCCAGTAGTATGGCAGCGGGAGGGCCCTACGAGCAGTACTTC. Translation: CASSMAAGGPYEQYF.

This clonotype was found many times. The CDR3 spells CSATGENSYEQYF. The CDR3 bases are TGCAGCGCTACAGGGGAAAACTCCTACGAGCAGTACTTC. The rearrangement links TRBV29-1 to TRBJ2-7; 7 bases map to TRBD1. Germline V gives CDR1 SQVTM, CDR2 ANQGSEA. The CDR3 runs to 13 residues. Trimming removed 7 bases from V and 0 bases from J; junction bases left unmatched: 6.

This clonotype was counted many times. The chain couples TRBV14 to TRBJ1-6; no clear D. Trimming shortened V by 1 base and J by 0 bases, and 7 bases separated the two germline ends. The CDR3 consists of 16 residues. The germline V gene encodes CDR1 SGHDN and CDR2 FVKESK. As DNA, the CDR3 is TGTGCCAGCAGCCAAGGCAGGAGCTCCTATAATTCACCCCTCCACTTT. Translating gives CASSQGRSSYNSPLHF. The whole variable domain, remainder taken from reference TRBV14 and TRBJ1-6, is EAGVTQFPSHSVIEKGQTVTLRCDPISGHDNLYWYRRVMGKEIKFLLHFVKESKQDESGMPNNRFLAERTGGTYSTLKVQPAELEDSGVYFCASSQGRSSYNSPLHFGNGTRLTVT.

The chain uses TRBV7-8 and TRBJ2-7; possibly TRBD1 for D (6 bases). CDR1 SGHVS and CDR2 FQNEAQ come from the germline V gene. The germline V and J ends were trimmed by 1 base and 5 bases, with 18 bases remaining between them. The CDR3 contains 16 residues. CDR3 residues: CASSLGGGPPSDEQYF. CDR3 nucleotide sequence: TGTGCCAGCAGCTTAGGAGGGGGACCCCCCTCGGACGAGCAGTACTTC.

The gene calls are TRBV20-1 and TRBJ2-3, with 11 bases that match TRBD2. Germline CDR1 DFQATT, CDR2 SNEGSKA (reference sequence). The ends lost 6 bases at V and 0 bases at J; junction bases unmatched: 11. CDR3 size: 17 residues. Written as DNA, the CDR3 is TGCAGTGCGATGACTAGCGGGACTTTAATTAGCACAGATACGCAGTATTTT. Protein sequence: CSAMTSGTLISTDTQYF.

CDR3 region: CASSYRGVEQFF. The CDR3 DNA reads TGTGCCAGCAGCTACAGGGGTGTTGAGCAGTTCTTC. The chain combines TRBV5-6 with TRBJ2-1, with TRBD1 identical over 7 bases. The germline CDR1 and CDR2 sequences are SGHDT and YYEEEE. CDR3 length: 12 amino acids. Trimming at V came to 3 bases and at J to 9 bases, leaving 3 bases not matched to a gene.

This clonotype was picked up a small number of times. The gene calls are TRBV24-1 and TRBJ2-1; 12 bases are a match to TRBD2. Germline V gives CDR1 KGHDR, CDR2 SFDVKD. The CDR3 is 16 residues long. J gave up 4 bases and V 6 bases, and 6 bases lay outside the gene matches. The CDR3, as DNA: TGTGCCACCAGTCGACTAGCGGGAGATTTGTACAATGAGCAGTTCTTC. It encodes CATSRLAGDLYNEQFF.

The chain is built from TRBV20-1 and TRBJ2-1, with D tentatively TRBD1 (6 bases). Per the germline V gene, CDR1 is DFQATT and CDR2 is SNEGSKA (reference sequence). This CDR3 has 15 amino acids. With 6 bases removed from V and 0 bases from J, the gap between germline ends came to 15 bases. The CDR3 nucleotides read TGCAGTGCCCCGGACAGAAGCTTCTCCTACAATGAGCAGTTCTTC. Protein sequence: CSAPDRSFSYNEQFF.

A few counts support this clonotype. The chain combines TRBV6-5 with TRBJ2-7, with D perhaps matching TRBD2 (6 bases). Germline CDR1 and CDR2: MNHEY and SVGAGI. Trimming left V 0 bases short and J 5 bases short, with 11 bases between. The CDR3 is 14 amino acids. The CDR3 here is CASSYSLASNEQYF. The CDR3 DNA is TGTGCCAGCAGTTACTCGCTAGCGTCCAACGAGCAGTACTTC.

In its sample, this clonotype was seen many times. The chain carries TRBV29-1 and TRBJ2-1; 16 bases are a match to TRBD2. The CDR3 runs to 17 residues. After removal of 7 bases from V and 3 bases from J, the junction contained 9 bases not matched to a gene. Germline V gene lookup returns CDR1 SQVTM and CDR2 ANQGSEA. CDR3 coding DNA: TGCAGCGCCTTGGGGACTAGCGGGAGGGGGGACTACAATGAGCAGTTCTTC. It specifies CSALGTSGRGDYNEQFF.

This rearrangement joins TRBV5-4 to TRBJ2-1, with D uncertain. This CDR3 has 15 amino acids. V lost 0 bases and J lost 6, with 13 bases in between. Looked up from germline, CDR1 is SGHNT and CDR2 is YYREEE (reference sequence). CDR3 bases: TGTGCCAGCAGCTTGGTGGCTGATGGGTCCAATGAGCAGTTCTTC. Encoded protein: CASSLVADGSNEQFF.

V is TRBV7-9 and J is TRBJ1-2; no clear D. V was shortened by 7 bases and J by 8 bases, with 11 bases between the two germline ends. Germline V lookup: CDR1 SEHNR, CDR2 FQNEAQ (reference sequence). The CDR3 has 11 amino acids. CDR3 protein: CASTLEEGYTF. Written as DNA, the CDR3 is TGTGCCAGCACCCTTGAGGAGGGCTACACCTTC. The full variable domain, in which reference TRBV7-9 and TRBJ1-2 provide the parts outside the CDR3, is DTGVSQNPRHKITKRGQNVTFRCDPISEHNRLYWYRQTLGQGPEFLTYFQNEAQLEKSRLLSDRFSAERPKGSFSTLEIQRTEQGDSAMYLCASTLEEGYTFGSGTRLTVV.

V gene TRBV13 combines with J gene TRBJ2-2; possible D gene TRBD2, 6 bases. The CDR3 has 17 residues. Germline-derived CDR1 and CDR2 are PRHDT and FYEKMQ (reference sequence). V was trimmed by 2 bases and J by 1 base, leaving 14 bases between them. The CDR3, as DNA: TGTGCCAGCAGCTTAAGTTGGAGGGGAGTGAACACCGGGGAGCTGTTTTTT. The encoded protein is CASSLSWRGVNTGELFF.

V and J are TRBV12-3 or TRBV12-4 and TRBJ2-2; the D gene is possibly TRBD2 (6 bases). The CDR3 totals 17 residues. Trimming removed 11 bases at V and 1 base at J, with 23 bases between. The CDR3 DNA sequence: TGTGCCCTCTGTTTTCCGCGGGGCTTAGGGAACACCGGGGAGCTGTTTTTT. It specifies CALCFPRGLGNTGELFF.

The table lists this clonotype with many counts. The chain joins TRBV11-2 to TRBJ2-5; D may be TRBD2 (6 bases). The V gene lost 0 bases and the J gene lost 1 base, with 9 bases spanning the gap. Germline V gene sequence: CDR1 SGHAT, CDR2 FQNNGV. The CDR3 totals 15 residues. The CDR3 spells CASSLEAGGQETQYF. CDR3 nucleotides: TGTGCCAGCAGCTTAGAAGCGGGCGGCCAAGAGACCCAGTACTTC.

This clonotype has just a few counts. This chain uses TRBV29-1 with TRBJ1-2; 12 nucleotides line up with TRBD1. The J segment lost 1 base and the V segment lost 0 bases, leaving 6 bases of the junction unmatched. Germline V lookup: CDR1 SQVTM, CDR2 ANQGSEA. The CDR3 is 17 residues long. DNA for the CDR3: TGCAGCGTTGAAGATTGGGACAGGGGGCGAGGTAACTATGGCTACACCTTC. Its protein product is CSVEDWDRGRGNYGYTF.

The chain uses TRBV11-3 and TRBJ2-1, with TRBD1 identical over 9 bases. V lost 6 bases, J lost 6 bases, and 12 bases stayed unmatched. This CDR3 has 16 amino acids. The germline gives CDR1 SGHNT, CDR2 YENEEA. CDR3 protein: CASSSIRTGAFNEQFF. The DNA of the CDR3 is TGTGCCAGCAGTTCCATCCGGACAGGGGCGTTCAATGAGCAGTTCTTC.

The rearrangement uses TRBV11-2 and TRBJ2-7; 7 positions match TRBD1. CDR1 is SGHAT and CDR2 is FQNNGV in the germline V gene. Trimming took 5 bases from V and 0 from J; bases not matched to a gene: 4. The CDR3 is 14 amino acids. The CDR3 here is CASSNRGTSYEQYF. The CDR3 region has the DNA TGTGCCAGCAGCAACAGGGGAACCTCCTACGAGCAGTACTTC.